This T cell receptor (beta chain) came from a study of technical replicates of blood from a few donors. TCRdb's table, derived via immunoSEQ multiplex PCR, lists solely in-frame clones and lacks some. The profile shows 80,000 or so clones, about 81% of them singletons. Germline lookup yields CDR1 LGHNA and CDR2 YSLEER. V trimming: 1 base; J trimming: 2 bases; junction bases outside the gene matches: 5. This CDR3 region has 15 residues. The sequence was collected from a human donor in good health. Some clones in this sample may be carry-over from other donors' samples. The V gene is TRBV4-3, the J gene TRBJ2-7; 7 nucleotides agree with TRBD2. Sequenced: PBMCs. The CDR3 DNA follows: TGCGCCAGCAGCCAAGCAAGCGGGGCCCCCTACGAGCAGTACTTC. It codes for CASSQASGAPYEQYF.